The sequence of this TCR beta chain was determined in a study of response to subunit inactivated influenza vaccine. Each CDR3 protein is one row after TCRdb ran MiXCR on the RT-PCR reads. The sample shows 530,000 or so distinct CDR3 sequences, about 11% of them seen only once. This clonotype was counted between two and nine times. The antigen is not known. Trimming stripped 0 bases from V and 3 bases from J, with 6 bases between. The V gene's germline CDR1 is SGHAT and CDR2 FQNNGV. The length of the CDR3 is 13 residues. Whole-study findings and limits: Each seasonal influenza vaccination, the authors suggested, recruits few new T cells.

The chain joins TRBV11-2 to TRBJ2-7, with D unresolved. Sequenced material: PBMCs from blood, taken on the day of vaccination. This clonotype originated in a man aged 50 to 59 who received an inactivated influenza vaccine. The CDR3 sequence: CASSLEHSYEQYF. The CDR3 nucleotides read TGTGCCAGCAGCTTAGAGCACAGCTACGAGCAGTACTTC.